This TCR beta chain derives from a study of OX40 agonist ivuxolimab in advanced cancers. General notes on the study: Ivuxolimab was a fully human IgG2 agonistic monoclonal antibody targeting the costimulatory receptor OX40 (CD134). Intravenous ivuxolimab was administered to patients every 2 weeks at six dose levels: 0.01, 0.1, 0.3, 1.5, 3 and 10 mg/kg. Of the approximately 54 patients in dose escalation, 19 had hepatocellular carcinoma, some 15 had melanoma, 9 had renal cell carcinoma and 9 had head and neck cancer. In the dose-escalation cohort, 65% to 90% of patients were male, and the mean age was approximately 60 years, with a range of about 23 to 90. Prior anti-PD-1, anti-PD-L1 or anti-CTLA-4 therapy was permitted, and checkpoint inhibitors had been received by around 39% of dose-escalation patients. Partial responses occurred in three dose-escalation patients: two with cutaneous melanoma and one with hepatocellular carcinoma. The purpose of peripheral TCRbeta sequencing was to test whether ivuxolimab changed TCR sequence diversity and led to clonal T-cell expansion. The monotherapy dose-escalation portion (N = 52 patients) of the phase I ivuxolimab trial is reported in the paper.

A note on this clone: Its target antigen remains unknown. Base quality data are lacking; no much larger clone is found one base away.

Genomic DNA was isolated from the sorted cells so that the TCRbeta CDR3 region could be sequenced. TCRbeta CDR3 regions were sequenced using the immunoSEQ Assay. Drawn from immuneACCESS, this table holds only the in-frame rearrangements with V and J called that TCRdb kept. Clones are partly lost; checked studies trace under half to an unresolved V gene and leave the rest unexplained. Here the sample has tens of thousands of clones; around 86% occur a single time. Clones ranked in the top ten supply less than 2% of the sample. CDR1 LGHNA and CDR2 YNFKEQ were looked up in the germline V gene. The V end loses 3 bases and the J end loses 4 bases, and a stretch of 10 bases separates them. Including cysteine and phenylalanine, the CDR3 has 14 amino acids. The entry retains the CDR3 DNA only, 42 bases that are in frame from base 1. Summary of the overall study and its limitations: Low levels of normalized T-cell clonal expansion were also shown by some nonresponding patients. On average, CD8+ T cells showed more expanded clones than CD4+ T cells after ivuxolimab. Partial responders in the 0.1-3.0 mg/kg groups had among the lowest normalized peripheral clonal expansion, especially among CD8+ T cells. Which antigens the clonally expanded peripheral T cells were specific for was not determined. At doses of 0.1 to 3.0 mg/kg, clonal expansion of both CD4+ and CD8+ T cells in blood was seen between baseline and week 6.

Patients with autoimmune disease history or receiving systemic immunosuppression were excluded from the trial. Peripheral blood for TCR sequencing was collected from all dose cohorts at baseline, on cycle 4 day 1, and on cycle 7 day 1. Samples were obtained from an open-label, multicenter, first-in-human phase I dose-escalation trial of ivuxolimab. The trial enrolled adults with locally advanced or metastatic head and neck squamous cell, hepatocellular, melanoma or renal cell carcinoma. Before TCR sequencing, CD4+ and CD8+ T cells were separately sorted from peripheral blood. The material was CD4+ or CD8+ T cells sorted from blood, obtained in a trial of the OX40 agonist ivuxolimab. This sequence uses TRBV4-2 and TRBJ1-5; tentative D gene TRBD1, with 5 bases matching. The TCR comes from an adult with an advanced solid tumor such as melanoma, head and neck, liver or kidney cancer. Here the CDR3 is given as CASSHPGSNQPQHF. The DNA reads TGTGCCAGCAGCCATCCAGGGAGTAATCAGCCCCAGCATTTT.